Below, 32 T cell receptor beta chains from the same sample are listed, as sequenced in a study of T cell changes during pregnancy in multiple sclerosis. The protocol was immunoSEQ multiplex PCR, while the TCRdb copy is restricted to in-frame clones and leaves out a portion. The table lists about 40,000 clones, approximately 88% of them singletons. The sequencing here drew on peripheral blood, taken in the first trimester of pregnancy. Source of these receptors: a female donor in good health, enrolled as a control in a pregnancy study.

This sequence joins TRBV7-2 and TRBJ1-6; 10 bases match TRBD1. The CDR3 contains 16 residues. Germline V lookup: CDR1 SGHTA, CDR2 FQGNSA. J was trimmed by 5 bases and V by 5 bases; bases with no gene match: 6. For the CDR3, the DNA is TGTGCCAGCAGCCGGACAGGGGGAGAAAATAATTCACCCCTCCACTTT. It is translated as CASSRTGGENNSPLHF.

CDR3 loop: CASNPGTLGGYTF. DNA of the CDR3: TGTGCCAGTAATCCGGGAACCCTTGGGGGCTACACCTTC. The V gene is TRBV2, the J gene TRBJ1-2; no clear D. The V end was cut by 9 bases, the J end by 8 bases, with 19 bases between. CDR1 is SNHLY and CDR2 is FYNNEI in the germline V gene. This CDR3 is built from 13 residues. Based on the CDR3 plus reference TRBV2 and TRBJ1-2, the full variable domain is EPEVTQTPSHQVTQMGQEVILRCVPISNHLYFYWYRQILGQKVEFLVSFYNNEISEKSEIFDDQFSVERPDGSNFTLKIRSTKLEDSAMYFCASNPGTLGGYTFGSGTRLTVV.

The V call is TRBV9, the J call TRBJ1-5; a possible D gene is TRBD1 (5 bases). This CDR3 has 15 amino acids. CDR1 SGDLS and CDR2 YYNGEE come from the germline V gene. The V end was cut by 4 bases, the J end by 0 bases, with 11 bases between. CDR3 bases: TGTGCCAGCAGCCTTGGGGCTTCTAGCAATCAGCCCCAGCATTTT. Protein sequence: CASSLGASSNQPQHF.

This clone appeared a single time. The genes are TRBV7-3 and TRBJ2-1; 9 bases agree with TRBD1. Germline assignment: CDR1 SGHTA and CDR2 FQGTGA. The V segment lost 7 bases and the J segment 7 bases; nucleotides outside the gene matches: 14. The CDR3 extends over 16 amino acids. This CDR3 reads CASNRWDGTGRNEQFF. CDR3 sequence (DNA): TGTGCCAGCAACCGCTGGGATGGGACAGGGCGGAATGAGCAGTTCTTC.

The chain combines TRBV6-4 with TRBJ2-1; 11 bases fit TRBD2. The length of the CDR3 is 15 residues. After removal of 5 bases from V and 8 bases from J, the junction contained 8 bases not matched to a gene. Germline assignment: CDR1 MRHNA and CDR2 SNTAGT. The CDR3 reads CASSSRLAGSDEQFF. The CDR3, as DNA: TGTGCCAGCAGTTCTCGACTAGCGGGAAGTGATGAGCAGTTCTTC.

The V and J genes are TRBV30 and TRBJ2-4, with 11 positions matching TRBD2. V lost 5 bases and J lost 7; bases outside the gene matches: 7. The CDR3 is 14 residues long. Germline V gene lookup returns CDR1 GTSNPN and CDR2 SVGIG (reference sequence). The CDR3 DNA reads TGTGCCTGGCAGACTAGCGGGATACGGAACATTCAGTACTTC. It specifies CAWQTSGIRNIQYF. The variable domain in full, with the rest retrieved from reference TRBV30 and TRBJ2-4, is SQTIHQWPATLVQPVGSPLSLECTVEGTSNPNLYWYRQAAGRGLQLLFYSVGIGQISSEVPQNLSASRPQDRQFILSSKKLLLSDSGFYLCAWQTSGIRNIQYFGAGTRLSVL.

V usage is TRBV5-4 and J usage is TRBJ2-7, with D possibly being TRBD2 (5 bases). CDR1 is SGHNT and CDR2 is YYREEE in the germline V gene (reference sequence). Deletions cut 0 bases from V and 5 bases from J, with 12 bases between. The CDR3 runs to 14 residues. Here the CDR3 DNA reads TGTGCCAGCAGCTTGGTTAACGGGGTAGACGAGCAGTACTTC. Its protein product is CASSLVNGVDEQYF.

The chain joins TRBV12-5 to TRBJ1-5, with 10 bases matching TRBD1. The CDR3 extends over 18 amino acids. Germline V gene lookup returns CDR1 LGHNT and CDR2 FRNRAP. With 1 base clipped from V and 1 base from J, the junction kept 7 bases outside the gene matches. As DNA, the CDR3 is TGTGCTAGTGGTTTGGCCCACGGGACAGGGGTAAGCAATCAGCCCCAGCATTTT. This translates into CASGLAHGTGVSNQPQHF.

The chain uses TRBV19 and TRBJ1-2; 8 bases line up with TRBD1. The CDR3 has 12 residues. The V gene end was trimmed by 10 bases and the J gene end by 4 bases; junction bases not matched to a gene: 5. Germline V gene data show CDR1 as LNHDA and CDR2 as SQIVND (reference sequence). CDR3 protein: CATTGVGYGYTF. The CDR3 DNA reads TGTGCCACGACAGGGGTAGGCTATGGCTACACCTTC.

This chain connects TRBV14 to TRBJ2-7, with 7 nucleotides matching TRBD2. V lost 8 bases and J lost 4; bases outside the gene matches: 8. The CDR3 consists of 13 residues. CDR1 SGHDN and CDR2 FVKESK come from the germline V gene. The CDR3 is CASRGRENYEQYF. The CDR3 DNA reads TGTGCCAGCCGAGGGAGGGAAAATTACGAGCAGTACTTC. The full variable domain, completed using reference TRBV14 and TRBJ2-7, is EAGVTQFPSHSVIEKGQTVTLRCDPISGHDNLYWYRRVMGKEIKFLLHFVKESKQDESGMPNNRFLAERTGGTYSTLKVQPAELEDSGVYFCASRGRENYEQYFGPGTRLTVT.

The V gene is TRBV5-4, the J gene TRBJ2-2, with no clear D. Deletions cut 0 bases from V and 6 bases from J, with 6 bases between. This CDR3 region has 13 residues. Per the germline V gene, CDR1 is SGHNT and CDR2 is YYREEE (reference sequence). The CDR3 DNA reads TGTGCCAGCAGCTTGGATTCGGCCGGGGAGCTGTTTTTT. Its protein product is CASSLDSAGELFF.

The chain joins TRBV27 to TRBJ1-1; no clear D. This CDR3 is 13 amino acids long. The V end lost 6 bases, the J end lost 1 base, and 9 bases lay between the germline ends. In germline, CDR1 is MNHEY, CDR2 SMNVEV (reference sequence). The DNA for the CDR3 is TGTGCCAGCAGCCCATCGGGGAACACTGAAGCTTTCTTT. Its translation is CASSPSGNTEAFF.

For the CDR3, the DNA is TGTGCCAGCAGCCTTGGACAGGACCTAAAGCCCCAGCATTTT. It yields the protein CASSLGQDLKPQHF. The chain is built from TRBV13 and TRBJ1-5; 7 bases are a match to TRBD1. The CDR3 has 14 amino acids. Germline loops: CDR1 PRHDT, CDR2 FYEKMQ (reference sequence). V shed 5 bases, J shed 8 bases, and the junction held 9 bases outside the gene matches.

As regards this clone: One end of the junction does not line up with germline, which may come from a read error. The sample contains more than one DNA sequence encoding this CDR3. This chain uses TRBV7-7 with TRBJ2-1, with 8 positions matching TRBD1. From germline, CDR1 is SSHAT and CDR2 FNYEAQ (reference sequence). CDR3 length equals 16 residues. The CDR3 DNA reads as TGTGCTAGCAGCCGGACAGGGCTCCCACCATACAATGAGCAGTTCTTC. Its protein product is CASSRTGLPPYNEQFF.

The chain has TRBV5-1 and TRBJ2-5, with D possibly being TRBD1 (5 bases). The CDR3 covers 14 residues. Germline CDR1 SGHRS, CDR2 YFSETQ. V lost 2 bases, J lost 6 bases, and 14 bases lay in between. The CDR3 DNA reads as TGCGCCAGCAGCTTAAGTGGGGCGTGGCAGACCCAGTACTTC. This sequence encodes CASSLSGAWQTQYF.

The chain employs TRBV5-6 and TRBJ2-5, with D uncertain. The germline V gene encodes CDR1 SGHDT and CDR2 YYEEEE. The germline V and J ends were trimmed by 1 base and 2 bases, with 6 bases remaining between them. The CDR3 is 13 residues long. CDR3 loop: CASSLIYQETQYF. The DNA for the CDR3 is TGTGCCAGCAGCTTGATATATCAAGAGACCCAGTACTTC.

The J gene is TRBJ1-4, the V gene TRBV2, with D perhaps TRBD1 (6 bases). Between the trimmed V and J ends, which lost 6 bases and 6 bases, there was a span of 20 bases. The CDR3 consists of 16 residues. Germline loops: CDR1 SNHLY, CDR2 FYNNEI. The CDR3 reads CASSASDRLTDEKLFF. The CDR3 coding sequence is TGTGCCAGCAGCGCCAGCGACAGGCTGACAGATGAAAAACTGTTTTTT.

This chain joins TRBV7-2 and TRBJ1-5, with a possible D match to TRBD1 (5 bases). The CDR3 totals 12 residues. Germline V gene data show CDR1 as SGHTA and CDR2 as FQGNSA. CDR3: CATRGGNQPQHF. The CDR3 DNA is TGTGCAACGCGGGGGGGGAATCAGCCCCAGCATTTT.

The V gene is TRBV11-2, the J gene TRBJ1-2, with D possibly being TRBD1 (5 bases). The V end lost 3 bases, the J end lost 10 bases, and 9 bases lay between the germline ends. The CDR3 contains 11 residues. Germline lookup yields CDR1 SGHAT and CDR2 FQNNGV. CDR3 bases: TGTGCCAGCAGCTTGGGGGGAGCCTACACCTTC. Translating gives CASSLGGAYTF.

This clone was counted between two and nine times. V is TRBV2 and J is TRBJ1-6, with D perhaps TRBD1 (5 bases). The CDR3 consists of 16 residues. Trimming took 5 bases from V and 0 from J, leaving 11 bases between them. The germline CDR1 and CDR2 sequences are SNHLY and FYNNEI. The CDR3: CASSIRQSSYNSPLHF. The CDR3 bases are TGTGCCAGCAGTATCCGACAGAGCTCCTATAATTCACCCCTCCACTTT.

The CDR3 DNA follows: TGCGCCAGCAGCCAAGCTCAGGGGCATAATTCACCCCTCCACTTT. It yields the protein CASSQAQGHNSPLHF. The genes are TRBV4-3 and TRBJ1-6; tentative D call: TRBD1 (6 bases). The V gene lost 1 base and the J gene lost 5 bases, with 9 bases spanning the gap. Germline V CDR1 and CDR2: LGHNA, YSLEER. There are 15 residues in the CDR3.

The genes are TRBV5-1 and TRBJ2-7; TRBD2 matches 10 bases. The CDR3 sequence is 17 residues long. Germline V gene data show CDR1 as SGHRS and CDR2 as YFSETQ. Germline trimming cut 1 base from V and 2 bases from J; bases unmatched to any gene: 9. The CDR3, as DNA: TGCGCCAGCAGCTTGACAAGCGGGAGGGCCTCAACCTACGAGCAGTACTTC. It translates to CASSLTSGRASTYEQYF.

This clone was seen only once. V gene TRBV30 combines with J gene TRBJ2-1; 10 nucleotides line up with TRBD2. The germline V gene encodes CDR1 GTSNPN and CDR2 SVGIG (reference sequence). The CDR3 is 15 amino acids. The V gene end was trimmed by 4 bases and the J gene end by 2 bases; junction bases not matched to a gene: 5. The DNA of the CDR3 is TGTGCCTGGACTAGCGGGAGCGGGGCCTACAATGAGCAGTTCTTC. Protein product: CAWTSGSGAYNEQFF. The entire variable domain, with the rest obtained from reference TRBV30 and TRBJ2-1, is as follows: SQTIHQWPATLVQPVGSPLSLECTVEGTSNPNLYWYRQAAGRGLQLLFYSVGIGQISSEVPQNLSASRPQDRQFILSSKKLLLSDSGFYLCAWTSGSGAYNEQFFGPGTRLTVL.

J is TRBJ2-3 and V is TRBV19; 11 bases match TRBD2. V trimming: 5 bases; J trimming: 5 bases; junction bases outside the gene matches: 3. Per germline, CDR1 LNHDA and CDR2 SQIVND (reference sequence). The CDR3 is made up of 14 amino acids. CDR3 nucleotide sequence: TGTGCCAGTAGTTTCGGACTAGCGGGAGATACGCAGTATTTT. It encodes CASSFGLAGDTQYF.

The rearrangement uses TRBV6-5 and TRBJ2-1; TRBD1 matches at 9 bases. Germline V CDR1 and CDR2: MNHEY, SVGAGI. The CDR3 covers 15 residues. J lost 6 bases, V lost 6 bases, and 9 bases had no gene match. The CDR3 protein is CASRPRDRVGNEQFF. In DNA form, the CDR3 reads TGTGCCAGCAGACCCAGGGACAGGGTGGGCAATGAGCAGTTCTTC.

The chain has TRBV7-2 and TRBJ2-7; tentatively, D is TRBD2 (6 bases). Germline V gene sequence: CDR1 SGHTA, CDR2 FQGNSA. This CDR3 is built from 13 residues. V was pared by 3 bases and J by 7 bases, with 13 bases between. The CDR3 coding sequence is TGTGCCAGCAGCTTTACTAGCCACTATGAGCAGTACTTC. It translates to CASSFTSHYEQYF.

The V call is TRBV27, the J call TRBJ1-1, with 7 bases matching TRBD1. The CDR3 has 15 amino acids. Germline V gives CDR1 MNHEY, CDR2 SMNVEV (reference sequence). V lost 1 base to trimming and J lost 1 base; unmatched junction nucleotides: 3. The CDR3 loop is CASSLLRTGNTEAFF. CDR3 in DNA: TGTGCCAGCAGTTTATTAAGGACAGGGAACACTGAAGCTTTCTTT.

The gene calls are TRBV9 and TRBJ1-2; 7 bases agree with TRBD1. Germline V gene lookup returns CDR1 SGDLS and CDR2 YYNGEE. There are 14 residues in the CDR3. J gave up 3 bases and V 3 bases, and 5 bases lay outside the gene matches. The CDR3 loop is CASSALGTDYGYTF. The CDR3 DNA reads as TGTGCCAGCAGCGCGCTCGGGACAGACTATGGCTACACCTTC.

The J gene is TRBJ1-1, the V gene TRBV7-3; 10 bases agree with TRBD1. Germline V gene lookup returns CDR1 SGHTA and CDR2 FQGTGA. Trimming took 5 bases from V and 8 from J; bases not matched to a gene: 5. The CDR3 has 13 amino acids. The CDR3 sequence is CASSARQGAEAFF. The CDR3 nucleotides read TGTGCCAGCAGCGCGAGACAGGGGGCAGAAGCTTTCTTT.

The CDR3 reads CASSSDGLADYNEQFF. The CDR3 nucleotides read TGTGCCAGCAGCTCCGATGGACTAGCGGATTACAATGAGCAGTTCTTC. V usage is TRBV7-3 and J usage is TRBJ2-1, with 10 nucleotides matching TRBD2. CDR1 and CDR2 from the germline V gene are SGHTA and FQGTGA. The CDR3 extends over 16 amino acids. V lost 4 bases, J lost 4 bases, and 7 bases stayed unmatched.

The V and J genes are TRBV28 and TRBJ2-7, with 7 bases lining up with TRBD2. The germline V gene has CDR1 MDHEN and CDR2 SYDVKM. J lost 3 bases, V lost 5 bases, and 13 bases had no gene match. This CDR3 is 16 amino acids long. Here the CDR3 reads CASSGGKAGVFYEQYF. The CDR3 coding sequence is TGTGCCAGCAGTGGGGGGAAGGCGGGAGTTTTCTACGAGCAGTACTTC.

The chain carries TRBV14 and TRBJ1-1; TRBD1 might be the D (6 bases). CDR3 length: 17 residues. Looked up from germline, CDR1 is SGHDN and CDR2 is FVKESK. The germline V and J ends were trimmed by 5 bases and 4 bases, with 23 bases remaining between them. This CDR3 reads CASSSRQGLLLGTEAFF. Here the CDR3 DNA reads TGTGCCAGCAGCTCGCGCCAGGGGCTCCTTCTCGGCACTGAAGCTTTCTTT.